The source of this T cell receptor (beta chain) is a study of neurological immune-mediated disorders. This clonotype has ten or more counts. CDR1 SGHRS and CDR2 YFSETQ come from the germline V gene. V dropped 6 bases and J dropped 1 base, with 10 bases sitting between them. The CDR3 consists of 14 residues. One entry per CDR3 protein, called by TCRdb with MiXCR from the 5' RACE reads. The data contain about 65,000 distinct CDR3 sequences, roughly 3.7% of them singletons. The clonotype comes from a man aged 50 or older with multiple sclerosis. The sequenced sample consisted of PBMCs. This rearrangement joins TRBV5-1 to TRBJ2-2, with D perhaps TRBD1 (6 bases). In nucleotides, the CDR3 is TGCGCCAGCAACCTACAGGGGAACACCGGGGAGCTGTTTTTT. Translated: CASNLQGNTGELFF.